This T cell receptor (beta chain) stems from a study of post-analysis software for immune sequencing data. The study's findings and limits: Elevated frequency relative to controls characterized several TRBV segments in patients, TRBV5-6, TRBV5-1 and TRBV20-1 among them.

The CDR3 has 16 residues. The V gene's germline CDR1 is MGHRA and CDR2 YSYEKL. The ends were cut back, 3 bases at V and 1 base at J, with 10 bases in the middle. Notes on this clonotype: What it binds is unknown.

TCR beta cDNA libraries had unique molecular identifiers. TCRdb re-called the PCR reads with MiXCR, one entry per CDR3 protein. The table shows hundreds of thousands of distinct CDR3 sequences, with roughly 50% occurring only once. The sample comprised blood. The rearrangement links TRBV4-1 to TRBJ2-6, with unresolved D. The sequence derives from a girl aged 10-17 years with multiple sclerosis. As DNA, the CDR3 is TGCGCCAGCAGCCATCCCCCAGGTTCTGGGGCCAACGTCCTGACTTTC. Its protein is CASSHPPGSGANVLTF.